This T cell receptor beta chain was found in a study of T cells in Graves' hyperthyroidism and ophthalmopathy. Findings and caveats of the study: Appearing also in blood were most of the thyroid clonotypes expanded above 0.001. Ophthalmopathy prediction by the model preceded onset by a median approximately 6.9 months.

Details on this clonotype: Its antigen remains unknown.

Amplification of TCR beta CDR3 regions was performed using RNA transcripts as template. TCR CDR3 underwent first-round RT-PCR with the HTBI primer set. MiXCR, run by TCRdb on the multiplex PCR reads, gives a single entry per CDR3 protein. The table includes a few hundred thousand distinct CDR3 sequences, around 20% detected once. Trimming took off 3 bases at V and 0 bases at J, with 9 bases between the two ends. Germline CDR1 is ENHRY and CDR2 is SYGVKD. This CDR3 region has 15 residues. Across 18 months, stable Graves' hyperthyroidism was marked by no progression to ophthalmopathy. Hyperthyroidism had been newly diagnosed in patients aged 18 to 65, and its duration was under 2 months.

Material for sequencing was blood. V is TRBV10-3 and J is TRBJ1-3; a possible D gene is TRBD1 (6 bases). The clonotype comes from a woman aged 45-65 years with Graves' hyperthyroidism. The CDR3 spells CAISDTGSSGNTIYF. The CDR3 DNA follows: TGTGCCATCAGTGACACAGGGAGCTCTGGAAACACCATATATTTT.